This T cell receptor (beta chain) is drawn from a study of response to subunit inactivated influenza vaccine. TCRdb re-analysed the RT-PCR reads in MiXCR, keeping a single row per CDR3 protein. The table lists hundreds of thousands of distinct CDR3 sequences, around 14% of them singletons. Study-wide results and limits: That few new T cells are recruited by each seasonal influenza vaccination was the authors' suggestion.

The CDR3 contains 14 residues. The V end was cut by 8 bases, the J end by 0 bases, with 11 bases between. The germline CDR1 and CDR2 sequences are MNHNS and SASEGT. In its sample, this clonotype was seen a few times. Its antigen is currently unknown. The chain carries TRBV6-1 and TRBJ1-5; tentatively, D is TRBD1 (6 bases). The sequence was collected from a man between 50 and 59 years old who received an inactivated influenza vaccine. The sample here was PBMCs from blood, taken around 15 days before vaccination. The CDR3 DNA reads TGTGCCAGCCAAGGGACAAATAGCAATCAGCCCCAGCATTTT. Its translation: CASQGTNSNQPQHF.